This TCR beta chain was identified in a study of blood T cells in healthy people across ages. Broader study findings: Estimates of diversity drawn from one million T cells were considered underestimates. Older individuals had lower TCR beta diversity per million T cells (the decline was roughly linear).

Isolating PBMCs gave at least 6 million of these cells per sample. The V and J ends lost 6 bases and 4 bases respectively, with 18 bases between them. This CDR3 is 15 amino acids long. CDR1 and CDR2 (germline): ENHRY, SYGVKD. In the case of this clonotype: Its cognate antigen is unknown.

Primers used in a second PCR of about 6 to 11 cycles were a sample-barcoded 5' primer and a J-beta primer mix. TCRdb reprocessed the 5' RACE reads via MiXCR and lists one record per CDR3 protein. The repertoire holds about 1.8 million distinct CDR3 sequences, with around 48% as singletons. Sequenced material: blood. The chain links TRBV10-3 to TRBJ2-5, with D possibly TRBD1 on 6 matching bases. This TCR derives from a woman between 40 and 55 years old in good health. In DNA form, the CDR3 reads TGTGCCATCAGCCCTCTGGACAGCCGTGGAGAGACCCAGTACTTC. Translated: CAISPLDSRGETQYF.